Given below is one T cell receptor beta chain in context. In the source study's methods: For nucleated cells, counts were estimated from reference gene primer amplification. Some clones are missing from TCRdb's copy, which holds only in-frame ones; the method was immunoSEQ multiplex PCR. The V and J calls and the clone size are those of that table, but D and trimming were determined from the DNA. The sample shows 200,000 to 250,000 clones, approximately 90% of them seen only once. The sample belongs to a study of blood T cell repertoires in COVID-19. Whole-study context: Donors in the United States, Italy and Spain gave samples during acute or convalescent COVID-19. PBMCs, B-cell-depleted T cells, or T cells were the source of the cDNA or gDNA that made up the material.

V was pared by 2 bases and J by 1 base, with 12 bases between. The CDR3 length is 15 residues. Germline V CDR1 and CDR2: SGHRS, YFSETQ. The rearrangement joins TRBV5-1 to TRBJ1-1, with unresolved D. The material sequenced was peripheral blood. This sequence originates from a woman in her thirties or forties with acute or convalescent COVID-19. CDR3 sequence: CASSFRGVQNTEAFF. Written as DNA, the CDR3 is TGCGCCAGCAGCTTTCGGGGAGTCCAGAACACTGAAGCTTTCTTT.